These T cell receptor beta chains were read from a single sample in a study of blood T cell repertoires in COVID-19. This table comes from immunoSEQ multiplex PCR, and its TCRdb copy is limited to in-frame clones, with some not included. The sample lists 110,000 or so clones; over 75% were seen once. Sample: peripheral blood. Source of these receptors: a woman between 45 and 65 years old with acute or convalescent COVID-19. Each CDR3 is given with its conserved first and last residue. Each record gives: D gene, V gene, clone size, J gene, CDR3 DNA, CDR3 protein. The D gene is left open where the match is weak. Clone size is stated in some rows and not others, as once, few, many or a class when expanded.

NA	TRBV6-5	NA	TRBJ1-2	TGTGCCAGCAGTTACTCCACCGGGGGGGCGGATGGCTACACCTTC	CASSYSTGGADGYTF
TRBD2	TRBV6-5	NA	TRBJ2-2	TGTGCCAGCAGAACTAGCGGGGGGGCCGGGGAGCTGTTTTTT	CASRTSGGAGELFF
TRBD2	TRBV7-8	NA	TRBJ2-3	TGTGCCAGCAGTTCAAATCTCCTAGCGGGGGGGCAAGCAGATACGCAGTATTTT	CASSSNLLAGGQADTQYF
NA	TRBV11-3	NA	TRBJ1-2	TGTGCCAGCAGCTTAAATCGGGGGGCGCTTACCTTC	CASSLNRGALTF
NA	TRBV7-3	NA	TRBJ1-2	TGTGCCATCCAGAAGCGCGGCAACTATGGCTACACCTTC	CAIQKRGNYGYTF
NA	TRBV11-2	once	TRBJ2-5	TGTGCCAGCAGCTCTCAAGAGACCCAGTACTTC	CASSSQETQYF
NA	TRBV7-2	NA	TRBJ1-1	TGTGCCAGCAGAGACACTTTCAGGAAGAACACTGAAGCTTTCTTT	CASRDTFRKNTEAFF
NA	TRBV30	NA	TRBJ1-2	TGTGCCTGGAGTGGAACAGGAACTTATGGCTACACCTTC	CAWSGTGTYGYTF
NA	TRBV3-1/TRBV3-2	NA	TRBJ2-2	TGTGCCAGCAGCCTATTTGACCTGAGGACCGGGGAGCTGTTTTTT	CASSLFDLRTGELFF
NA	TRBV5-1	NA	TRBJ1-2	TGCGCCAGCAGCTACACCCCCGACAGGCTCCTTTCCTTTAACTATGGCTACACCTTC	CASSYTPDRLLSFNYGYTF
NA	TRBV2	NA	TRBJ1-1	TGTGCCAGCGGGGAGTACACTGAAGCTTTCTTT	CASGEYTEAFF
NA	TRBV7-3	NA	TRBJ2-1	TGTGCCAGCAGCTTAAGTCGGGATAGCGGTGAGCAGTTCTTC	CASSLSRDSGEQFF
TRBD1	TRBV30	NA	TRBJ1-5	TGTGCCTGGACTTTATCAGGGGGCAGGAGCAATCAGCCCCAGCATTTT	CAWTLSGGRSNQPQHF
NA	TRBV7-6	few	TRBJ2-7	TGTGCCAGCAGCTTGGACCCCCGGAGGGTCGAAGGCTCCTACGAGCAGTACTTC	CASSLDPRRVEGSYEQYF
NA	TRBV9	once	TRBJ1-1	TGTGCCAGCAGCGTAGCTGCCTTTGGCCCCACTGAAGCTTTCTTT	CASSVAAFGPTEAFF
NA	TRBV9	NA	TRBJ2-2	TGTGCCAGCAGCGTAGGCCCTGGGGGGATCGGAGGAACCGGGGAGCTGTTTTTT	CASSVGPGGIGGTGELFF
NA	TRBV19	once	TRBJ2-3	TGTGCCAGTAGTATAGATGTAGGAGGCGGAGGCACAGATACGCAGTATTTT	CASSIDVGGGGTDTQYF
NA	TRBV4-1	NA	TRBJ1-5	TGCGCCAGCAGCCAAGAGGGCAAGCGCAATCAGCCCCAGCATTTT	CASSQEGKRNQPQHF
NA	TRBV18	once	TRBJ1-3	TGTGCCAGCTCGCAAGCTGGGGGGAATAGAGCTGGAAACACCATATATTTT	CASSQAGGNRAGNTIYF
NA	TRBV20-1	NA	TRBJ2-1	TGCAGTGCTAGGTCAGGTACAGTAGAGATCTTC	CSARSGTVEIF
NA	TRBV5-8	NA	TRBJ1-2	TGTGCCAGCAGCTTACCTGCTGACAGTCCTAAGTATGGCTACACCTTC	CASSLPADSPKYGYTF
NA	TRBV27	NA	TRBJ2-3	TGTGCCAGCAGTACGTCCTCCATAGCCGGAGATACGCAGTATTTT	CASSTSSIAGDTQYF
NA	TRBV5-1	NA	TRBJ1-1	TGCGCCACCCGACAGCAGATGAACACTGAAGCTTTCTTT	CATRQQMNTEAFF
NA	TRBV11-2	NA	TRBJ1-1	TGTGCCAGCAGCTTATCCAGGAACACTGAAGCTTTCTTT	CASSLSRNTEAFF
TRBD1	TRBV7-9	NA	TRBJ1-2	TGTGCCAGCAGCTTAGCAGGGGGCGCGTATAACTATGGCTACACCTTC	CASSLAGGAYNYGYTF
TRBD1	TRBV2	NA	TRBJ2-5	TGTGCCAGCAGCGGCCTGGGACAGTCCCAAGAGACCCAGTACTTC	CASSGLGQSQETQYF
NA	TRBV18	few	TRBJ1-1	TGTGCCAGCTCACCACGAGAACCGCGGAGCACTGAAGCTTTCTTT	CASSPREPRSTEAFF
NA	TRBV2	NA	TRBJ1-2	TGTGCCAGCAGTGAAATCGGACTAAGCGACCCCTATGGCTACACCTTC	CASSEIGLSDPYGYTF
NA	TRBV9	few	TRBJ2-3	TGTGCCAGCAGCGTAACCCAGACAGGCACAGATACGCAGTATTTT	CASSVTQTGTDTQYF
TRBD1	TRBV2	NA	TRBJ1-2	TGTGCCAGCAGGGAAAACACAGGGGGATACTATGGCTACACCTTC	CASRENTGGYYGYTF